This entry lists 7 T cell receptor beta chains sequenced from one sample in a study of T-cell memory formation after mild COVID-19 (dated by TCRdb to 2020 to 2022). To prepare the library, 5' RACE was applied. Sequencer: Illumina NovaSeq 6000. The public reads were quality trimmed at Q25 with fastp and then assembled into clones with MiXCR by TCRdb, keeping productive beta chains. Identical CDR3 protein sequences are pooled into one entry, listed with their most common genes and DNA. The sample table records 55,000 to 80,000 distinct CDR3 sequences; 9.3% of these occur just once. Of the sample, approximately 1% is held by the ten largest clones. Sequenced: PBMCs or a T cell subset sorted from them (not recorded which). These receptor sequences come from a man aged 18 to 30 who had mild COVID-19 (a few samples of this study predate the infection). The sample titles of this study are shuffled in the database, so cell type and time point are left out; the donor was told from shared clones.

This clonotype is medium-sized (0.01 to 0.1%) by share. This chain's CDR3 is CASSQGEGDTQYF. The CDR3 nucleotides read TGTGCCAGCAGCCAGGGGGAGGGGGATACGCAGTATTTT. J is TRBJ2-3 and V is TRBV11-2; TRBD1 or TRBD2 may be the D gene (7 bases each). V was clipped by 5 bases and J by 6 bases, with 12 bases between them. The CDR3 contains 13 residues. From germline, CDR1 is SGHAT and CDR2 FQNNGV. Using reference TRBV11-2 and TRBJ2-3 for the parts outside the CDR3, the full variable domain is EAGVAQSPRYKIIEKRQSVAFWCNPISGHATLYWYQQILGQGPKLLIQFQNNGVVDDSQLPKDRFSAERLKGVDSTLKIQPAKLEDSAVYLCASSQGEGDTQYFGPGTRLTVL.

The chain recombines TRBV5-6 with TRBJ1-2; unclear D gene. Trimming removed 2 bases at V and 1 base at J, with 9 bases between. This CDR3 comprises 14 residues. Looked up from germline, CDR1 is SGHDT and CDR2 is YYEEEE. In DNA form, the CDR3 reads TGTGCCAGCAGCTTACGACTGATTAACTATGGCTACACCTTC. Its protein product is CASSLRLINYGYTF.

This clonotype was detected a few times. This rearrangement joins TRBV5-1 to TRBJ2-3, with D tentatively TRBD2 (5 bases). Looked up from germline, CDR1 is SGHRS and CDR2 is YFSETQ. The length of the CDR3 is 12 residues. Trimming removed 4 bases at V and 8 bases at J, with 11 bases between. The CDR3 coding sequence is TGCGCCAGCAGCGCGGAACGGGGTACGCAGTATTTT. Its translation is CASSAERGTQYF.

This clonotype has only a few counts. The rearrangement uses TRBV12-3 or TRBV12-4 and TRBJ1-2; D uncertain. There are 11 residues in the CDR3. Trimming shortened V by 4 bases and J by 0 bases, and 0 bases separated the two germline ends. In DNA, the CDR3 is TGTGCCAGCAGTTCTAACTATGGCTACACCTTC. Translated, it gives CASSSNYGYTF.

The sample holds many counts of this clonotype. DNA for the CDR3: TGCGCCAGCAGCTACGGGACAGCCCAAGAGACCCAGTACTTC. This gives the protein CASSYGTAQETQYF. The chain has TRBV5-1 and TRBJ2-5, with 7 bases matching TRBD1. Germline V gene data show CDR1 as SGHRS and CDR2 as YFSETQ. With 3 bases clipped from V and 1 base from J, the junction kept 3 bases outside the gene matches. The CDR3 covers 14 residues.

This clonotype turned up a few times. This chain connects TRBV20-1 to TRBJ1-5, with D perhaps matching TRBD1 (5 bases). Deletions cut 2 bases from V and 6 bases from J, with 17 bases between. CDR3 length equals 15 residues. Germline CDR1 DFQATT, CDR2 SNEGSKA (reference sequence). CDR3 region: CSARPPGGDRQPQHF. CDR3 nucleotide sequence: TGCAGTGCTAGACCCCCGGGGGGGGATCGTCAGCCCCAGCATTTT.

This clonotype was detected a few times. The rearrangement uses TRBV20-1 and TRBJ2-2; no firm D call. The CDR3 is 14 residues long. V was shortened by 4 bases and J by 6 bases, with 15 bases between the two germline ends. The germline CDR1 and CDR2 sequences are DFQATT and SNEGSKA (reference sequence). This CDR3 is CSATTPNTAGELFF. The CDR3 nucleotides read TGCAGTGCTACCACACCAAATACGGCCGGGGAGCTGTTTTTT.